Shown below are 32 T cell receptor beta chains from a single sample sequenced in a study of memory CD4+ T cells and cytomegalovirus serostatus (dated by TCRdb to the late 2010s). Library generation was performed with the immunoSEQ multiplex PCR assay. Held by TCRdb, this immuneACCESS table contains in-frame sequences only and omits some clones. Under half of the omission traces to an unresolved V gene where checked; the cause of the rest is unknown. The sample has under 100,000 clones on record, 80% of them singletons. Around 0.77% of the sample belongs to the ten largest clones. A FACSAria II was used to sort memory CD4+ T cells, defined as single viable CD3+CD4+CD8-CD45RO+ cells. The sample consisted of memory CD4+ T cells from blood. The receptor set was obtained from an adult in good health and CMV-seronegative.

The V gene is TRBV10-1, the J gene TRBJ1-5; no clear D. The CDR3 has 13 residues. V lost 7 bases and J lost 2, with 9 bases in between. Germline CDR1 WNHNN, CDR2 SYGVQD (reference sequence). CDR3 amino acids: CASTTGCNQPQHF. CDR3 in DNA: TGCGCCAGCACAACGGGGTGCAATCAGCCCCAGCATTTT.

This chain links TRBV10-1 with TRBJ1-5; 7 bases align to TRBD1. CDR1 and CDR2 from the germline V gene are WNHNN and SYGVQD (reference sequence). The ends lost 5 bases at V and 1 base at J; junction bases unmatched: 5. This CDR3 contains 15 residues. CDR3 loop: CASSPGTVSNQPQHF. CDR3 DNA sequence: TGCGCCAGCAGTCCTGGGACAGTAAGCAATCAGCCCCAGCATTTT.

In its sample, this clone is medium-sized. V usage is TRBV19 and J usage is TRBJ2-2; unclear D gene. Trimming pared 3 bases from V and 0 bases from J, leaving 8 bases between. There are 15 residues in the CDR3. CDR1 is LNHDA, CDR2 SQIVND, per germline (reference sequence). The CDR3 coding sequence is TGTGCCAGTAGTATCGATGGGGCGAACACCGGGGAGCTGTTTTTT. Translation: CASSIDGANTGELFF.

The chain recombines TRBV2 with TRBJ1-2; a weak D match, TRBD1 (5 bases). Germline lookup yields CDR1 SNHLY and CDR2 FYNNEI. The CDR3 has 15 residues. The V end was cut by 6 bases, the J end by 3 bases, with 17 bases between. The CDR3 DNA reads TGTGCCAGCAGCGAGATTCGGGGGGGGGACTATGGCTACACCTTC. Protein: CASSEIRGGDYGYTF.

This clone was found once. The chain carries TRBV7-8 and TRBJ1-2; D might be TRBD1 (5 bases). Germline CDR1 is SGHVS and CDR2 is FQNEAQ. V was shortened by 5 bases and J by 5 bases, with 9 bases between the two germline ends. The CDR3 has 12 amino acids. The CDR3 reads CASSIREYGYTF. CDR3 DNA: TGTGCCAGCAGCATCAGGGAATATGGCTACACCTTC.

V usage is TRBV6-1 and J usage is TRBJ1-5; 8 bases are a match to TRBD1. Germline CDR1 and CDR2: MNHNS and SASEGT. V lost 5 bases and J lost 5; bases outside the gene matches: 5. This CDR3 has 14 residues. The CDR3 nucleotides read TGTGCCAGCAGTAGGGGACAGGTCGATCAGCCCCAGCATTTT. Amino acid sequence: CASSRGQVDQPQHF.

This rearrangement joins TRBV19 to TRBJ2-2; TRBD1 matches at 8 bases. In germline, CDR1 is LNHDA, CDR2 SQIVND (reference sequence). J was trimmed by 6 bases and V by 8 bases; bases with no gene match: 5. This CDR3 is 13 amino acids long. The CDR3 sequence is CASRTGTAGELFF. CDR3 nucleotides: TGTGCCAGTCGGACAGGGACGGCCGGGGAGCTGTTTTTT.

The table lists this clone with a few counts. This chain links TRBV7-9 with TRBJ1-1, with D possibly matching TRBD1 (5 bases). The CDR3 has 13 amino acids. The V gene's germline CDR1 is SEHNR and CDR2 FQNEAQ (reference sequence). V was clipped by 5 bases and J by 12 bases, with 19 bases between them. DNA for the CDR3: TGTGCCAGCAGCCCTAACCGACAAGGGGTGACTTTCTTT. Translation gives CASSPNRQGVTFF.

The chain joins TRBV10-3 to TRBJ2-5; 7 bases fit TRBD1. The germline CDR1 and CDR2 sequences are ENHRY and SYGVKD. The CDR3 runs 12 residues. J lost 11 bases, V lost 5 bases, and 8 bases had no gene match. CDR3 loop: CAISLTGEGQYF. In DNA form, the CDR3 reads TGTGCCATCAGTTTAACAGGGGAAGGGCAGTACTTC.

The rearrangement uses TRBV11-3 and TRBJ2-1; 9 positions agree with TRBD1. V was clipped by 5 bases and J by 12 bases; unmatched bases: 17. The CDR3 spans 16 residues. Germline CDR1 SGHNT, CDR2 YENEEA. DNA of the CDR3: TGTGCCAGCAGCCCGTCTGGGACAGGGCGGCTCGTAGGGCAGTTCTTC. It is translated as CASSPSGTGRLVGQFF.

The sample holds a few counts of this clone. The V call is TRBV30, the J call TRBJ1-2; D call uncertain. The germline V gene encodes CDR1 GTSNPN and CDR2 SVGIG (reference sequence). Deletions cut 2 bases from V and 7 bases from J, with 11 bases between. The CDR3 runs 12 residues. CDR3 coding DNA: TGTGCCTGGAGTCTCCAGGTTGGTGGCTACACCTTC. Translated: CAWSLQVGGYTF.

The chain carries TRBV10-2 and TRBJ1-1; weak D call: TRBD1 (5 bases). This CDR3 region has 13 residues. Germline CDR1 WSHSY, CDR2 SAAADI. Trimming cost V 10 bases and J 0 bases, with 12 bases left between them. CDR3 nucleotides: TGCGCCATCAGGGCAGCCATGAACACTGAAGCTTTCTTT. This sequence encodes CAIRAAMNTEAFF.

This chain links TRBV7-2 with TRBJ1-3; 7 nucleotides line up with TRBD1. V lost 0 bases and J lost 0; bases outside the gene matches: 5. This CDR3 contains 17 residues. Per the germline V gene, CDR1 is SGHTA and CDR2 is FQGNSA. CDR3 coding DNA: TGTGCCAGCAGCTTAGCAGCCGGGACAGACTCTGGAAACACCATATATTTT. Translation: CASSLAAGTDSGNTIYF.

J is TRBJ2-7 and V is TRBV6-1; 9 bases are a match to TRBD1. The trim removed 6 bases at V and 2 bases at J, leaving 5 bases unmatched. The CDR3 covers 14 residues. Per the germline V gene, CDR1 is MNHNS and CDR2 is SASEGT. CDR3 coding DNA: TGTGCCAGCAGCACGGACAGGGGACCCTACGAGCAGTACTTC. Translating it yields CASSTDRGPYEQYF.

Of note for this clone: The junction does not match germline at one end; this may be a read error. The chain combines TRBV7-9 with TRBJ2-2; tentatively, D is TRBD1 (6 bases). The CDR3 covers 15 residues. Germline V gene lookup returns CDR1 SEHNR and CDR2 FQNEAQ (reference sequence). The CDR3 is CASSQLAGVAGELFF. CDR3 coding DNA: TGCGCCAGCAGCCAATTGGCAGGGGTGGCCGGGGAGCTGTTTTTT.

The chain is built from TRBV7-2 and TRBJ1-1; D ambiguous. Trimming removed 5 bases at V and 2 bases at J, with 15 bases between. This CDR3 is built from 15 residues. Germline lookup yields CDR1 SGHTA and CDR2 FQGNSA. In DNA, the CDR3 is TGTGCCAGCAGCACCCAGCGCACCGTCAACACTGAAGCTTTCTTT. This translates into CASSTQRTVNTEAFF.

V usage is TRBV10-3 and J usage is TRBJ1-5, with a tentative D call TRBD1 (6 bases). The CDR3 is made up of 16 amino acids. The V gene lost 6 bases and the J gene lost 2 bases, with 17 bases spanning the gap. Germline V gene lookup returns CDR1 ENHRY and CDR2 SYGVKD. CDR3 nucleotides: TGTGCCATCAGCATCACCGGGGGCCGGGGCAATCAGCCCCAGCATTTT. Its protein is CAISITGGRGNQPQHF.

This clone was seen only a few times. The chain is built from TRBV7-9 and TRBJ1-5; D unclear. Germline lookup yields CDR1 SEHNR and CDR2 FQNEAQ (reference sequence). The CDR3 contains 12 residues. V lost 5 bases and J lost 6, with 8 bases in between. The DNA for the CDR3 is TGTGCCAGCAGCGACGGACCTCAGCCCCAGCATTTT. It is translated as CASSDGPQPQHF.

A note on this clone: Other DNA sequences in this specimen translate into the identical CDR3. The rearrangement joins TRBV9 to TRBJ2-2; D is perhaps TRBD2 (6 bases). The CDR3 is 15 amino acids. Trimming stripped 2 bases from V and 0 bases from J, with 8 bases between. Germline CDR1 is SGDLS and CDR2 is YYNGEE. The CDR3 reads CASSVRGTNTGELFF. The CDR3 bases are TGTGCCAGCAGCGTCCGGGGGACGAACACCGGGGAGCTGTTTTTT.

This chain uses TRBV19 with TRBJ1-4; perhaps TRBD1 as D (5 bases). V gave up 5 bases and J gave up 2 bases, with 9 bases separating them. The CDR3 has 14 residues. Germline V lookup: CDR1 LNHDA, CDR2 SQIVND (reference sequence). The CDR3 DNA sequence: TGTGCCAGTAGTTTGACAGCGACTAATGAAAAACTGTTTTTT. The encoded protein is CASSLTATNEKLFF.

This clone was recorded only once. A junction boundary mismatches the germline segment, possibly from a read error. V and J are TRBV6-4 and TRBJ2-1; the match to TRBD2 covers 8 bases. CDR3 size: 13 residues. Germline V lookup: CDR1 MRHNA, CDR2 SNTAGT. This CDR3 is CASSEGLGTVKVF. Here the CDR3 DNA reads TGTGCCAGCAGCGAGGGACTAGGGACGGTTAAGGTCTTC.

The rearrangement uses TRBV5-6 and TRBJ2-7, with a tentative D call TRBD1 (6 bases). Germline V gene sequence: CDR1 SGHDT, CDR2 YYEEEE. CDR3 length: 14 amino acids. V dropped 0 bases and J dropped 6 bases, with 13 bases sitting between them. This CDR3 is CASSLGTGYREQYF. DNA of the CDR3: TGTGCCAGCAGCTTGGGAACAGGGTACCGCGAGCAGTACTTC.

This chain connects TRBV6-5 to TRBJ2-7; 7 nucleotides match TRBD1. There are 14 residues in the CDR3. V lost 5 bases to trimming and J lost 0 bases; unmatched junction nucleotides: 4. The V gene's germline CDR1 is MNHEY and CDR2 SVGAGI. CDR3 sequence: CASSPGTDSYEQYF. The DNA of the CDR3 is TGTGCCAGCAGTCCCGGGACAGACTCCTACGAGCAGTACTTC.

The V call is TRBV6-1, the J call TRBJ1-2, with D perhaps matching TRBD1 (6 bases). The germline gives CDR1 MNHNS, CDR2 SASEGT. The V gene lost 6 bases and the J gene lost 2 bases, with 10 bases spanning the gap. The CDR3 runs 13 residues. For the CDR3, the DNA is TGTGCCAGCAGGCCTCAGGGGAACTATGGCTACACCTTC. Encoded protein: CASRPQGNYGYTF.

The genes are TRBV30 and TRBJ2-5; D is unresolved. The CDR3 runs 11 residues. V was pared by 1 base and J by 4 bases, with 4 bases between. The germline V gene has CDR1 GTSNPN and CDR2 SVGIG (reference sequence). CDR3 bases: TGTGCCTGGAGTGAAAGAGAGACCCAGTACTTC. Encoded protein: CAWSERETQYF. The whole variable domain, remainder taken from reference TRBV30 and TRBJ2-5, is SQTIHQWPATLVQPVGSPLSLECTVEGTSNPNLYWYRQAAGRGLQLLFYSVGIGQISSEVPQNLSASRPQDRQFILSSKKLLLSDSGFYLCAWSERETQYFGPGTRLLVL.

The gene calls are TRBV6-1 and TRBJ2-2; 8 bases line up with TRBD1. V shed 11 bases and J 1 base; nucleotides not matched to a gene: 6. CDR1 is MNHNS and CDR2 is SASEGT in the germline V gene. The CDR3 has 14 amino acids. The CDR3 is CAGRGQGNTGELFF. The DNA for the CDR3 is TGTGCCGGTCGTGGACAGGGGAACACCGGGGAGCTGTTTTTT.

V and J are TRBV6-7 and TRBJ1-6; D is possibly TRBD1 (5 bases). TRBV6-7 is filed as an ORF, its function uncertain. V dropped 7 bases and J dropped 0 bases, with 19 bases sitting between them. The CDR3 contains 18 residues. The DNA for the CDR3 is TGTGCCAGCAATACGGGACGGAATTTCTACTCCTATAATTCACCCCTCCACTTT. Amino acids: CASNTGRNFYSYNSPLHF.

The chain joins TRBV15 to TRBJ1-6, with D possibly matching TRBD1 (5 bases). V gave up 1 base and J gave up 10 bases, with 11 bases separating them. The CDR3 covers 14 residues. Germline V CDR1 and CDR2: LNHNV, YYDKDF (reference sequence). As DNA, the CDR3 is TGTGCCACCAGCAGAGTCGGGGGGGACTCACCCCTCCACTTT. Its protein is CATSRVGGDSPLHF.

This chain connects TRBV28 to TRBJ1-1; 9 bases fit TRBD1. V was pared by 7 bases and J by 2 bases, with 8 bases of the junction left unmatched. The CDR3 has 15 residues. Germline loops: CDR1 MDHEN, CDR2 SYDVKM. The chain's CDR3 is CASTYRGRGNTEAFF. The CDR3 DNA follows: TGTGCCAGCACATACAGGGGGCGCGGTAACACTGAAGCTTTCTTT.

This clone was detected once. The chain links TRBV6-1 to TRBJ1-3; 8 bases are a match to TRBD1. The CDR3 runs 15 residues. V lost 5 bases, J lost 2 bases, and 5 bases stayed unmatched. CDR1 is MNHNS and CDR2 is SASEGT in the germline V gene. CDR3 loop: CASSIIQGAGNTIYF. As DNA, the CDR3 is TGTGCCAGCAGTATCATACAGGGGGCTGGAAACACCATATATTTT.

This chain joins TRBV9 and TRBJ2-7, with D possibly being TRBD2 (6 bases). Germline lookup yields CDR1 SGDLS and CDR2 YYNGEE. Trimming removed 0 bases at V and 2 bases at J, with 12 bases between. This CDR3 has 15 residues. The CDR3 nucleotides are TGTGCCAGCAGCGTAGATGGGACTCCTCCCTACGAGCAGTACTTC. Encoded protein: CASSVDGTPPYEQYF.

V usage is TRBV10-3 and J usage is TRBJ1-2, with TRBD1 matching 9 bases. The V gene end was trimmed by 6 bases and the J gene end by 3 bases; junction bases not matched to a gene: 5. Germline assignment: CDR1 ENHRY and CDR2 SYGVKD. The CDR3 contains 14 residues. The CDR3 DNA sequence: TGTGCCATCAGAAGACAGGGGGAGGACTATGGCTACACCTTC. This gives the protein CAIRRQGEDYGYTF.